Sequencing of this TCR beta chain was carried out in a study of vaccination effects on CD4 cells after COVID-19. Trimming shortened V by 5 bases and J by 8 bases, and 15 bases separated the two germline ends. The germline gives CDR1 SGHTA, CDR2 FQGNSA. CDR3 length: 13 residues. In the case of this clone: Its antigen is currently unknown.

TCRdb's copy holds only in-frame clones and misses some; the assay was immunoSEQ multiplex PCR. The top ten clones hold more than 5% of a sample with 55,000 to 90,000 clones, more than 65% of them seen once. Sequencing was preceded by expansion of antigen-specific CD4+ T cells with viral peptide pools in the ViraFEST assay. The culture ran for less than 12 days, and then CD4+ T cells were isolated. PCR showed that the person got SARS-CoV-2 infection at some point between March and December 2020. The J gene is TRBJ1-2, the V gene TRBV7-2; D is possibly TRBD1 (6 bases). This TCR derives from a human donor who had a prior SARS-CoV-2 infection. Specimen: CD4+ T cells from PBMCs cultured with HIV peptides, collected before COVID-19 vaccination. Subset described: HIV-1 Nef peptide pool negative control/reference culture. CDR3 DNA sequence: TGTGCCAGCAGCCCTGGCCCCCAGGGGGGCTACACCTTC. Its protein is CASSPGPQGGYTF.